This T cell receptor beta chain was sequenced for a study of shared clonotypes between healthy human individuals. Deep level was the assay's run setting. Sequencing was performed with immunoSEQ multiplex PCR; in TCRdb, only in-frame clones are kept and a portion is missing. The sample lists about 1.5 million clones, roughly 98% occurring once. On this clone itself: The sample has other DNA sequences that encode this CDR3 too.

The CDR3 is 11 residues long. Per germline, CDR1 SGHRS and CDR2 YFSETQ. V was pared by 5 bases and J by 2 bases, with 4 bases between. Sequences were obtained from naive CD4+ T cells sorted from blood. As for subset: CD45RA+ positively selected. The chain is built from TRBV5-1 and TRBJ1-1; D unclear. The receptor was derived from a man aged 30 to 45 in good health. CDR3 amino acids: CASSLNTEAFF. The DNA for the CDR3 is TGCGCCAGCAGTTTAAACACTGAAGCTTTCTTT.